This T cell receptor beta chain was documented in a study of blood T cell repertoires in COVID-19. Study details: COVID-19 samples from acute and convalescent phases originated in the United States, Italy and Spain. T cells, B-cell-depleted T cells, or PBMCs supplied cDNA or gDNA.

Study processing details: The authors estimated nucleated cell counts from reference gene primer amplification. TCRdb keeps only in-frame clones here, not all; method: immunoSEQ multiplex PCR. D and trimming come from the DNA, and the V and J calls and clone size come from that table. The sample yields under 100,000 clones, around 90% seen once. V shed 4 bases and J shed 11 bases, with 15 bases lying between them. CDR1 is SGHVS, CDR2 FQNEAQ, per germline. The CDR3 consists of 13 residues. The V and J genes are TRBV7-8 and TRBJ2-1; weak D call: TRBD2 (6 bases). The clonotype comes from a woman in her 70s with acute or convalescent COVID-19. Sequencing used peripheral blood. CDR3 sequence (DNA): TGTGCCAGCAGCTCCCGGGACTTCAGAAAGCAGTTCTTC. Protein product: CASSSRDFRKQFF.